This T cell receptor (beta chain) was sequenced in a study of OX40 agonist ivuxolimab in advanced cancers. On the study more broadly: Subjects had a mean age of about 65 years, with a range of roughly 23 to 79; about 83% were male. Whole-study findings and limits: Determination of antigen specificity was not performed for the expanded peripheral T cells.

Worth noting for this clone: Its specificity is unknown.

The trim removed 10 bases at V and 9 bases at J, leaving 7 bases unmatched. The CDR3 contains 13 residues. Germline V gene data show CDR1 as LNHDA and CDR2 as SQIVND (reference sequence). Measured with immunoSEQ multiplex PCR; TCRdb has only the in-frame clones, and not every one. This sample has tens of thousands of clones; about nine tenths occur once, and the top ten carry roughly 1.1%. Specimen: CD4+ or CD8+ T cells sorted from blood, collected in a trial of the OX40 agonist ivuxolimab. The sequence was collected from an adult with an advanced solid tumor such as melanoma, head and neck, liver or kidney cancer. The V and J genes are TRBV19 and TRBJ2-1; 12 bases are shared with TRBD2. The CDR3 DNA reads TGTGCCAAGATACTAGCGGGAGGAGGTGAGCAGTTCTTC. This encodes CAKILAGGGEQFF.